Following are 26 T cell receptor beta chains from one sample sequenced in a study of OX40 agonist ivuxolimab in advanced cancers. Method: immunoSEQ multiplex PCR; TCRdb's copy keeps in-frame clones and lacks some. Seen here are some 86,000 clones, approximately 85% observed once, and the top ten hold about 4%. Sequencing used CD4+ or CD8+ T cells sorted from blood, obtained in a trial of the OX40 agonist ivuxolimab. The receptors shown here come from an adult with an advanced solid tumor such as melanoma, head and neck, liver or kidney cancer.

The chain couples TRBV29-1 to TRBJ2-7, with unresolved D. Germline V lookup: CDR1 SQVTM, CDR2 ANQGSEA. The CDR3 is made up of 13 amino acids. V dropped 4 bases and J dropped 2 bases, with 12 bases sitting between them. CDR3 coding DNA: TGCAGCGTTGGTGATAGGAGTACCTACGAGCAGTACTTC. It yields the protein CSVGDRSTYEQYF.

This sequence joins TRBV30 and TRBJ2-5; 12 nucleotides match TRBD2. V was pared by 1 base and J by 6 bases, with 9 bases of the junction left unmatched. This CDR3 is 16 amino acids long. Germline CDR1 GTSNPN, CDR2 SVGIG (reference sequence). CDR3 nucleotide sequence: TGTGCCTGGAGTGAGAGACTAGCGGGAGAAAGAAAGACCCAGTACTTC. It yields the protein CAWSERLAGERKTQYF.

The genes are TRBV19 and TRBJ1-3, with D uncertain. The germline V gene has CDR1 LNHDA and CDR2 SQIVND (reference sequence). This CDR3 is built from 15 residues. V gave up 3 bases and J gave up 3 bases, with 12 bases separating them. The CDR3 DNA reads as TGTGCCAGTAGTATCTCGCATAGCCTTGGAAACACCATATATTTT. The encoded protein is CASSISHSLGNTIYF.

This clone was observed a few times. The chain is built from TRBV7-9 and TRBJ2-7, with D perhaps TRBD1 (5 bases). Germline V gene sequence: CDR1 SEHNR, CDR2 FQNEAQ (reference sequence). Trimming stripped 5 bases from V and 3 bases from J, with 11 bases between. This CDR3 has 13 residues. The CDR3 DNA reads TGTGCCAGCAGCCCCGACAGAGACTACGAGCAGTACTTC. As protein: CASSPDRDYEQYF.

This clone has a handful of counts. The V call is TRBV9, the J call TRBJ2-3; 7 bases match TRBD2. This CDR3 comprises 17 residues. The V segment lost 0 bases and the J segment 2 bases; nucleotides outside the gene matches: 9. Germline CDR1 is SGDLS and CDR2 is YYNGEE. In DNA, the CDR3 is TGTGCCAGCAGCGTAGGGGGTAGCGGGCTATCCACAGATACGCAGTATTTT. Translated, it gives CASSVGGSGLSTDTQYF.

This sequence joins TRBV28 and TRBJ1-1; unclear D gene. This CDR3 comprises 15 residues. V was cut by 7 bases and J by 0 bases, with 15 bases left in between. CDR1 MDHEN and CDR2 SYDVKM come from the germline V gene. CDR3 sequence: CASIGPGNLNTEAFF. CDR3 DNA: TGTGCCAGCATAGGACCAGGAAACTTGAACACTGAAGCTTTCTTT.

This clone was detected a few times. The J gene is TRBJ1-2, the V gene TRBV28; D is uncertain. CDR3 length: 12 amino acids. Germline values: CDR1 MDHEN, CDR2 SYDVKM. V lost 5 bases to trimming and J lost 2 bases, with 6 bases between them. CDR3 loop: CASSEQNYGYTF. The CDR3 DNA reads TGTGCCAGCAGTGAACAGAACTATGGCTACACCTTC.

The J gene is TRBJ2-4, the V gene TRBV7-8, with D possibly matching TRBD1 (5 bases). The germline CDR1 and CDR2 sequences are SGHVS and FQNEAQ. Trimming removed 0 bases at V and 9 bases at J, with 18 bases between. This CDR3 contains 16 residues. The CDR3 DNA is TGTGCCAGCAGCTTAGCTGTCCCAGGGCTTAGTGCCATTCAGTACTTC. Translated, it gives CASSLAVPGLSAIQYF.

The J gene is TRBJ2-7, the V gene TRBV7-9, with 9 bases that match TRBD1. This CDR3 spans 11 amino acids. The V gene's germline CDR1 is SEHNR and CDR2 FQNEAQ (reference sequence). Trimming took 5 bases from V and 11 from J; bases not matched to a gene: 4. CDR3 DNA: TGTGCCAGCAGCAACCGGGACAGGGAGTACTTC. Translation gives CASSNRDREYF.

The chain recombines TRBV7-2 with TRBJ2-3; D not certain. CDR1 is SGHTA, CDR2 FQGNSA, per germline. CDR3 size: 13 residues. Trimming stripped 4 bases from V and 0 bases from J, with 5 bases between. The CDR3 loop is CASSYPSTDTQYF. CDR3 coding DNA: TGTGCCAGCAGCTACCCTAGCACAGATACGCAGTATTTT.

CDR3 sequence: CASSVTSGYTGELFF. As DNA, the CDR3 is TGTGCCAGCAGCGTAACTAGCGGCTACACCGGGGAGCTGTTTTTT. The V and J genes are TRBV9 and TRBJ2-2, with 8 bases matching TRBD2. There are 15 residues in the CDR3. Trimming at V came to 1 base and at J to 3 bases, leaving 2 bases not matched to a gene. Germline loops: CDR1 SGDLS, CDR2 YYNGEE.

The CDR3 nucleotides read TGTGCCAGCCGGACAGGGAGAGACTATGGCTACACCTTC. It encodes CASRTGRDYGYTF. The chain couples TRBV28 to TRBJ1-2; 8 bases agree with TRBD1. CDR1 and CDR2 from the germline V gene are MDHEN and SYDVKM. The CDR3 sequence is 13 residues long. Trimming at V came to 8 bases and at J to 3 bases, leaving 5 bases not matched to a gene.

This clone was counted once. The rearrangement links TRBV11-2 to TRBJ2-1; possible D gene TRBD2, 5 bases. CDR1 is SGHAT, CDR2 FQNNGV, per germline. The CDR3 loop spans 16 amino acids. V shed 4 bases and J shed 5 bases, with 18 bases lying between them. The CDR3 loop reads CASSYSPRAGDNEQFF. The CDR3 DNA follows: TGTGCCAGCAGCTACTCCCCAAGGGCGGGTGACAATGAGCAGTTCTTC.

The V gene is TRBV4-3, the J gene TRBJ2-5; D is possibly TRBD1 or TRBD2 (5 bases each). The germline CDR1 and CDR2 sequences are LGHNA and YSLEER. V was trimmed by 0 bases and J by 5 bases, leaving 7 bases between them. There are 13 residues in the CDR3. The CDR3 protein is CASSQDWGETQYF. CDR3 DNA: TGCGCCAGCAGCCAAGATTGGGGGGAGACCCAGTACTTC.

The rearrangement uses TRBV6-6 and TRBJ2-2; D might be TRBD1 (6 bases). CDR1 is MNHNY and CDR2 is SVGAGI in the germline V gene (reference sequence). The CDR3 is 13 amino acids. The V gene lost 2 bases and the J gene lost 7 bases, with 8 bases spanning the gap. The CDR3 bases are TGTGCCAGCAGTTACAGGGGGAACGGGGAGCTGTTTTTT. Translating gives CASSYRGNGELFF.

V and J are TRBV5-4 and TRBJ2-5, with 10 nucleotides matching TRBD1. The CDR3 sequence is 15 residues long. Germline-derived CDR1 and CDR2 are SGHNT and YYREEE (reference sequence). V was pared by 3 bases and J by 3 bases, with 5 bases of the junction left unmatched. The CDR3 nucleotides read TGTGCCAGCAGCTCCGGACAGGGGGAGGAAGAGACCCAGTACTTC. Translated: CASSSGQGEEETQYF.

This clone was observed once. The gene calls are TRBV10-1 and TRBJ1-5; D remains unclear. Germline CDR1 reads WNHNN; CDR2 reads SYGVQD (reference sequence). V was cut by 8 bases and J by 7 bases, with 12 bases left in between. The CDR3 is 12 amino acids. CDR3 region: CASGEGYQPQHF. CDR3 nucleotide sequence: TGCGCCAGCGGGGAGGGTTACCAGCCCCAGCATTTT.

V and J are TRBV6-6 and TRBJ2-7; no firm D call. V dropped 0 bases and J dropped 6 bases, with 6 bases sitting between them. Germline V gene sequence: CDR1 MNHNY, CDR2 SVGAGI (reference sequence). The CDR3 is made up of 12 amino acids. The CDR3 loop is CASSYSLGEQYF. The CDR3 DNA reads as TGTGCCAGCAGTTACTCGTTGGGCGAGCAGTACTTC.

The chain is built from TRBV19 and TRBJ2-7; D not resolved. V lost 4 bases to trimming and J lost 2 bases, with 18 bases between them. Germline V lookup: CDR1 LNHDA, CDR2 SQIVND (reference sequence). The CDR3 spans 16 residues. Here the CDR3 reads CASSSPLTPRPYEQYF. For the CDR3, the DNA is TGTGCCAGTAGTAGTCCTCTTACCCCCCGTCCCTACGAGCAGTACTTC.

This rearrangement joins TRBV19 to TRBJ1-5; TRBD1 might be the D (5 bases). V lost 5 bases, J lost 7 bases, and 15 bases lay in between. The CDR3 is made up of 14 amino acids. Germline assignment: CDR1 LNHDA and CDR2 SQIVND (reference sequence). CDR3 sequence (DNA): TGTGCCAGTAGTCTTGGTCGGGGCAGGCAGCCCCAGCATTTT. Translating gives CASSLGRGRQPQHF.

The chain combines TRBV5-6 with TRBJ2-2; D is uncertain. Deletions cut 4 bases from V and 3 bases from J, with 10 bases between. This CDR3 is 14 amino acids long. Germline V gives CDR1 SGHDT, CDR2 YYEEEE. The chain's CDR3 is CASSPEVHTGELFF. The CDR3 region has the DNA TGTGCCAGCAGCCCCGAGGTCCACACCGGGGAGCTGTTTTTT.

CDR3 loop: CASSLGGLAGIEQYF. The CDR3 DNA is TGTGCCAGCAGCTTAGGGGGACTAGCGGGTATCGAGCAGTACTTC. The chain carries TRBV7-2 and TRBJ2-7; 12 bases are shared with TRBD2. The germline V gene has CDR1 SGHTA and CDR2 FQGNSA. The CDR3 extends over 15 amino acids. V was clipped by 1 base and J by 6 bases; unmatched bases: 4.

Written as DNA, the CDR3 is TGTGCCAGCAGCTTAAGATTTCCAGGGCACTACGAGCAGTACTTC. It yields the protein CASSLRFPGHYEQYF. The chain couples TRBV7-2 to TRBJ2-7; tentative D call: TRBD1 (5 bases). The germline gives CDR1 SGHTA, CDR2 FQGNSA. This CDR3 contains 15 residues. Deletions cut 2 bases from V and 3 bases from J, with 14 bases between.

The V call is TRBV27, the J call TRBJ2-2, with TRBD1 identical over 8 bases. Germline V lookup: CDR1 MNHEY, CDR2 SMNVEV (reference sequence). This CDR3 is built from 13 residues. With 5 bases clipped from V and 7 bases from J, the junction kept 3 bases outside the gene matches. CDR3 sequence: CASSQGAGGELFF. The CDR3 coding sequence is TGTGCCAGCAGTCAGGGGGCGGGCGGGGAGCTGTTTTTT.

Worth noting for this clone: This specimen includes other DNA sequences encoding the same CDR3. The rearrangement joins TRBV20-1 to TRBJ2-5, with D unclear. CDR1 DFQATT and CDR2 SNEGSKA come from the germline V gene (reference sequence). The CDR3 is made up of 10 amino acids. Trimming cost V 6 bases and J 0 bases, with 2 bases left between them. CDR3 nucleotide sequence: TGCAGTGCGAACCAAGAGACCCAGTACTTC. Translated, it gives CSANQETQYF.

This clone showed up just once. CDR3 protein: CASSLGPQGGNTEAFF. CDR3 nucleotide sequence: TGCGCCAGCAGCTTGGGGCCACAGGGTGGAAACACTGAAGCTTTCTTT. V usage is TRBV5-1 and J usage is TRBJ1-1; D may be TRBD1 (6 bases). Trimming took off 0 bases at V and 2 bases at J, with 14 bases between the two ends. Germline CDR1 and CDR2: SGHRS and YFSETQ. The CDR3 length is 16 residues.